This T cell receptor (beta chain) was recorded in a study of blood T cell repertoires in COVID-19. Germline CDR1 is SGHVS and CDR2 is FNYEAQ. The CDR3 contains 15 residues. Trimming removed 5 bases from V and 0 bases from J; junction bases left unmatched: 5. This clone was seen once. Measured with immunoSEQ multiplex PCR; TCRdb has only the in-frame clones, and not every one. The sample shows approximately 100,000 clones, 88% of them seen only once. The sequenced material came from peripheral blood. J is TRBJ1-1 and V is TRBV7-6; 8 positions match TRBD1. The sequence derives from a woman aged 55-69 years with acute or convalescent COVID-19. The CDR3 sequence is CASSQRQGMNTEAFF. In nucleotides, the CDR3 is TGTGCCAGCAGCCAACGACAGGGGATGAACACTGAAGCTTTCTTT.